These 14 T cell receptor beta chains were sequenced from one sample in a study of siplizumab effects on memory and regulatory T cells. Using immunoSEQ multiplex PCR, the repertoire was profiled, and TCRdb retains in-frame clones only, with some absent. The data show about 97,000 clones, 80% to 95% seen once. Specimen: CD4+ T cells sorted from blood. The receptors were sampled from a human donor in good health.

The rearrangement uses TRBV9 and TRBJ2-2; 7 nucleotides agree with TRBD2. The V segment lost 4 bases and the J segment 6 bases; nucleotides outside the gene matches: 6. Germline CDR1 and CDR2: SGDLS and YYNGEE. The length of the CDR3 is 14 residues. CDR3 region: CASSTSERAGELFF. The CDR3 DNA reads as TGTGCCAGCAGCACTAGCGAACGGGCCGGGGAGCTGTTTTTT.

The chain combines TRBV30 with TRBJ2-7, with TRBD2 matching 9 bases. The length of the CDR3 is 16 residues. Germline V lookup: CDR1 GTSNPN, CDR2 SVGIG (reference sequence). Unmatched junction bases numbered 9, after V lost 0 bases and J lost 3 bases. The CDR3 DNA reads as TGTGCCTGGAGTGTTACCGGGGTAGCGGGAGTCTACGAGCAGTACTTC. It codes for CAWSVTGVAGVYEQYF.

This chain joins TRBV18 and TRBJ1-1; the match to TRBD1 covers 8 bases. Germline loops: CDR1 KGHSH, CDR2 LQKENI. CDR3 length equals 15 residues. The V and J ends lost 8 bases and 3 bases, in that order; junction bases with no gene match: 11. CDR3 sequence reads: CASLSRLQGDTEAFF. CDR3 DNA sequence: TGTGCCAGCCTATCACGTCTACAGGGGGACACTGAAGCTTTCTTT.

The CDR3 DNA reads as TGTGCCAGTAGTGTAAGGGGGGCTGTGATGAATGAGCAGTTCTTC. Translating it yields CASSVRGAVMNEQFF. The chain uses TRBV19 and TRBJ2-1; D is tentatively TRBD1 or TRBD2 (6 bases each). This CDR3 contains 15 residues. V was cut by 5 bases and J by 7 bases, with 18 bases left in between. Germline V gene lookup returns CDR1 LNHDA and CDR2 SQIVND (reference sequence).

The rearrangement uses TRBV11-3 and TRBJ2-5, with TRBD1 as a possible D gene (5 bases). The CDR3 spans 15 residues. Germline V CDR1 and CDR2: SGHNT, YENEEA. V was trimmed by 1 base and J by 2 bases, leaving 11 bases between them. The CDR3 sequence is CASSLGTQNQETQYF. DNA for the CDR3: TGTGCCAGCAGCTTAGGGACACAGAATCAAGAGACCCAGTACTTC.

V gene TRBV5-5 combines with J gene TRBJ1-1; D not certain. Germline V CDR1 and CDR2: SGHKS, YYEKEE (reference sequence). CDR3 length: 8 amino acids. V gave up 8 bases and J gave up 11 bases, with 7 bases separating them. CDR3 sequence (DNA): TGTGCCAGAAATAGGGCTTTCTTT. Its protein is CARNRAFF. Drawing the rest from reference TRBV5-5 and TRBJ1-1, the complete variable domain is DAGVTQSPTHLIKTRGQQVTLRCSPISGHKSVSWYQQVLGQGPQFIFQYYEKEERGRGNFPDRFSARQFPNYSSELNVNALLLGDSALYLCARNRAFFGQGTRLTVV.

This clone was counted a single time. The V and J genes are TRBV5-6 and TRBJ2-5; 11 bases fit TRBD2. V trimming: 0 bases; J trimming: 5 bases; junction bases outside the gene matches: 9. The CDR3 sequence is 17 residues long. CDR1 and CDR2 from the germline V gene are SGHDT and YYEEEE. The CDR3 nucleotides are TGTGCCAGCAGCTTGGCCTTGGTAGCGGGAGGGAGGGAGACCCAGTACTTC. Translating gives CASSLALVAGGRETQYF.

This sequence joins TRBV10-1 and TRBJ2-3; TRBD2 aligns across 8 bases. This CDR3 spans 15 amino acids. V was pared by 0 bases and J by 6 bases, with 5 bases of the junction left unmatched. The germline V gene has CDR1 WNHNN and CDR2 SYGVQD (reference sequence). CDR3 residues: CASSESGIAGDTQYF. DNA of the CDR3: TGCGCCAGCAGTGAGTCCGGAATAGCGGGGGATACGCAGTATTTT.

The CDR3 loop reads CASGSTVQETQYF. The CDR3 DNA reads TGTGCCAGTGGATCGACAGTCCAAGAGACCCAGTACTTC. The chain uses TRBV19 and TRBJ2-5; tentative D call: TRBD1 (5 bases). This CDR3 has 13 residues. Trimming cost V 8 bases and J 1 base, with 11 bases left between them. Looked up from germline, CDR1 is LNHDA and CDR2 is SQIVND (reference sequence). Full variable domain (missing parts from reference TRBV19 and TRBJ2-5): DGGITQSPKYLFRKEGQNVTLSCEQNLNHDAMYWYRQDPGQGLRLIYYSQIVNDFQKGDIAEGYSVSREKKESFPLTVTSAQKNPTAFYLCASGSTVQETQYFGPGTRLLVL.

V gene TRBV10-1 combines with J gene TRBJ2-1; weak D call: TRBD2 (5 bases). Trimming shortened V by 2 bases and J by 7 bases, and 15 bases separated the two germline ends. CDR3 length: 15 amino acids. The V gene's germline CDR1 is WNHNN and CDR2 SYGVQD (reference sequence). Here the CDR3 reads CASSEAGGSQNEQFF. CDR3 DNA: TGCGCCAGCAGTGAGGCGGGCGGCTCCCAAAATGAGCAGTTCTTC.

In this sample, this clone turned up once. The chain uses TRBV9 and TRBJ2-1; D might be TRBD1 (5 bases). V was shortened by 0 bases and J by 1 base, with 11 bases between the two germline ends. This CDR3 comprises 16 residues. The V gene's germline CDR1 is SGDLS and CDR2 YYNGEE. The DNA for the CDR3 is TGTGCCAGCAGCGTAGGCAGGGATCTATCCTACAATGAGCAGTTCTTC. This sequence encodes CASSVGRDLSYNEQFF.

This clone was recorded only once. The chain has TRBV6-5 and TRBJ2-3; TRBD2 is a possible D gene (5 bases). Germline assignment: CDR1 MNHEY and CDR2 SVGAGI. The CDR3 consists of 16 residues. Trimming cost V 4 bases and J 4 bases, with 18 bases left between them. CDR3 residues: CASSSPSERAADTQYF. DNA for the CDR3: TGTGCCAGCAGTTCCCCTTCGGAAAGAGCGGCAGATACGCAGTATTTT.

The gene calls are TRBV5-6 and TRBJ2-1; perhaps TRBD2 as D (5 bases). Germline V CDR1 and CDR2: SGHDT, YYEEEE. Trimming pared 2 bases from V and 4 bases from J, leaving 13 bases between. The CDR3 is 15 residues long. This CDR3 is CASSFRGRRYNEQFF. CDR3 nucleotide sequence: TGTGCCAGCAGCTTCCGAGGGCGCCGGTACAATGAGCAGTTCTTC.

This clone showed up just once. CDR3 protein: CASSLRGGRVDTQYF. CDR3 in DNA: TGTGCCAGCAGTTTAAGAGGGGGGAGAGTAGATACGCAGTATTTT. This rearrangement joins TRBV28 to TRBJ2-3, with D perhaps TRBD1 or TRBD2 (6 bases each). The CDR3 is made up of 15 amino acids. V was shortened by 2 bases and J by 5 bases, with 14 bases between the two germline ends. From germline, CDR1 is MDHEN and CDR2 SYDVKM.